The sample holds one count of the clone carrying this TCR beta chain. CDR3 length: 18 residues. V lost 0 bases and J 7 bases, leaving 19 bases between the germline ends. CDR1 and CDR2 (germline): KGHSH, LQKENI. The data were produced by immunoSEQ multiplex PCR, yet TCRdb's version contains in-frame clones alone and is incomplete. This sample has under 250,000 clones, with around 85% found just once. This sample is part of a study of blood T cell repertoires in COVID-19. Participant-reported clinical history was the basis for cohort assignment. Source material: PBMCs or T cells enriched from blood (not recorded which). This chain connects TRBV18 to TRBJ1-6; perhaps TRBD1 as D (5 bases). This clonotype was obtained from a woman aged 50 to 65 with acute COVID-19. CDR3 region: CASSPPNLGQSGNSPLHF. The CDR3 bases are TGTGCCAGCTCACCACCGAACTTAGGACAAAGTGGGAATTCACCCCTCCACTTT.